This T cell receptor (beta chain) is drawn from a study of blood T cells in healthy people across ages. Study results and limitations: In older individuals, TCR beta diversity per million T cells was lower, falling roughly linearly with age. It was held that diversity estimates obtained from one million T cells represented underestimates. The study found more naive CD4+ cells and higher diversity in long-lived than aged donors.

Trimming cost V 3 bases and J 4 bases, with 16 bases left between them. The CDR3 sequence is 15 residues long. The germline V gene encodes CDR1 LGHNA and CDR2 YSLEER. Primers used in a second PCR of about 7 to 11 cycles were a sample-barcoded 5' primer and a J-beta primer mix. TCRdb reanalysed the 5' RACE reads using MiXCR and keeps one entry per CDR3 protein. The sample shows 750,000 to 850,000 distinct CDR3 sequences, more than 20% of them seen only once. In regard to this clonotype: Its antigen remains unknown.

The same sample was also used in a study of T cells of mothers and their children.

The sequenced sample consisted of blood. The TCR was taken from a boy aged 5-17 years in good health. The chain uses TRBV4-3 and TRBJ2-7, with a possible D match to TRBD1 (6 bases). CDR3 protein: CASSQDRDTTYEQYF. The CDR3 DNA is TGCGCCAGCAGCCAGGACCGGGACACGACGTACGAGCAGTACTTC.